This T cell receptor beta chain was obtained from a study of T cells in narcolepsy. The overall study: Healthy controls were enrolled alongside patients with narcolepsy type 1 or type 2. Study-wide findings and caveats: Autoreactive clone sequences were missing from some blood memory CD4+ repertoires. Same-patient CSF and blood CD4+ T cell clonotypes included HCRT-specific and TRIB2-specific autoreactive ones. Blood of same and different patients, but not healthy controls, reportedly held recurring autoreactive clonotypes.

Clones were sequenced by immunoSEQ multiplex PCR, and TCRdb holds only the in-frame ones, with some missing. Of approximately 25,000 clones detected, roughly 80% appear once; the ten largest clones hold more than 1%. Worth noting for this clone: Its antigen is not known.

In germline, CDR1 is SGHRS, CDR2 YFSETQ. V was clipped by 4 bases and J by 3 bases; unmatched bases: 12. This CDR3 is built from 17 residues. Sequencing was performed on memory (CD45RA-) CD4+ T cells from blood. The chain links TRBV5-1 to TRBJ2-2, with 7 bases fitting TRBD1. The receptor was derived from a human donor in good health. Written as DNA, the CDR3 is TGCGCCAGCAGCCGAGACCCCGGACAGGTTGACACCGGGGAGCTGTTTTTT. Its protein product is CASSRDPGQVDTGELFF.